These 8 T cell receptor beta chains originate from one sample sequenced in a study of neoadjuvant nivolumab and ipilimumab in lung cancer. The repertoire was sequenced with immunoSEQ multiplex PCR; TCRdb's copy has only in-frame clones and lacks some. This sample has approximately 29,000 clones, with about nine tenths found just once. The starting material was peripheral blood, obtained after neoadjuvant nivolumab, alone or with ipilimumab, at or shortly before surgery. The origin of the receptors is an adult with non-small cell lung cancer.

The chain recombines TRBV18 with TRBJ2-1; 12 nucleotides match TRBD2. V lost 3 bases, J lost 5 bases, and 2 bases stayed unmatched. This CDR3 has 15 residues. Per the germline V gene, CDR1 is KGHSH and CDR2 is LQKENI. CDR3 region: CASSPGLAGNNEQFF. DNA for the CDR3: TGTGCCAGCTCACCCGGACTAGCGGGGAACAATGAGCAGTTCTTC.

The V gene is TRBV11-2, the J gene TRBJ1-6, with D uncertain. From germline, CDR1 is SGHAT and CDR2 FQNNGV. The germline V and J ends were trimmed by 5 bases and 7 bases, with 12 bases remaining between them. The CDR3 sequence is 14 residues long. In DNA form, the CDR3 reads TGTGCCAGCAGCAGAGAGAATTGGAATTCACCCCTCCACTTT. Amino acid sequence: CASSRENWNSPLHF. The full variable domain, in which reference TRBV11-2 and TRBJ1-6 provide the parts outside the CDR3, is EAGVAQSPRYKIIEKRQSVAFWCNPISGHATLYWYQQILGQGPKLLIQFQNNGVVDDSQLPKDRFSAERLKGVDSTLKIQPAKLEDSAVYLCASSRENWNSPLHFGNGTRLTVT.

The genes are TRBV18 and TRBJ2-1, with TRBD2 identical over 8 bases. Unmatched junction bases numbered 3, after V lost 2 bases and J lost 3 bases. The CDR3 has 15 amino acids. Looked up from germline, CDR1 is KGHSH and CDR2 is LQKENI. CDR3 in amino acids: CASSPRSGGYNEQFF. The CDR3 DNA reads as TGTGCCAGCTCACCAAGGAGCGGGGGCTACAATGAGCAGTTCTTC.

The rearrangement uses TRBV11-3 and TRBJ2-5, with D perhaps given as TRBD1 or TRBD2 (5 bases each). This CDR3 is built from 15 residues. Deletions cut 5 bases from V and 5 bases from J, with 18 bases between. Germline V gene data show CDR1 as SGHNT and CDR2 as YENEEA. The CDR3 reads CASSPSSGSGETQYF. The CDR3 region has the DNA TGTGCCAGCAGCCCGAGTTCAGGGTCGGGGGAGACCCAGTACTTC.

This clone came up once. V is TRBV27 and J is TRBJ1-1; D perhaps matches TRBD1 (5 bases). The CDR3 spans 14 residues. Between the trimmed V and J ends, which lost 6 bases and 0 bases, there was a span of 11 bases. CDR1 MNHEY and CDR2 SMNVEV come from the germline V gene (reference sequence). The CDR3 DNA reads as TGTGCCAGCAGCTGGGGGAGGGTGAACACTGAAGCTTTCTTT. It codes for CASSWGRVNTEAFF.

The V and J genes are TRBV18 and TRBJ2-3; possible D gene TRBD2, 6 bases. The V end was cut by 3 bases, the J end by 6 bases, with 10 bases between. Germline loops: CDR1 KGHSH, CDR2 LQKENI. The CDR3 loop spans 13 amino acids. The CDR3 protein is CASSPAEGDTQYF. CDR3 bases: TGTGCCAGCTCACCGGCGGAGGGGGATACGCAGTATTTT.

The chain's CDR3 is CASSLAPGESYEQYF. The DNA of the CDR3 is TGTGCCAGCAGCTTGGCCCCAGGGGAGTCCTACGAGCAGTACTTC. The rearrangement joins TRBV5-4 to TRBJ2-7; weak D call: TRBD1 (6 bases). Germline V gene sequence: CDR1 SGHNT, CDR2 YYREEE (reference sequence). The V end was cut by 0 bases, the J end by 1 base, with 11 bases between. The CDR3 covers 15 residues.

As DNA, the CDR3 is TGCGCCAGCAGCTTGGGGGGAAGGGGCCAGCCCCAGCATTTT. Protein: CASSLGGRGQPQHF. The rearrangement uses TRBV5-1 and TRBJ1-5, with D maybe TRBD1 (5 bases). Deletions cut 0 bases from V and 7 bases from J, with 11 bases between. The CDR3 runs 14 residues. Looked up from germline, CDR1 is SGHRS and CDR2 is YFSETQ.